This T cell receptor (beta chain) was identified in a study of cytomegalovirus exposure and HLA in healthy donors. Overall study findings and caveats: For presence/absence analyses, sequencing depth was assumed to be roughly uniform across donors. A missense variant in DCLRE1C was later tied to TCR beta V- and J-gene trimming.

Primers: 60 Vbeta forward and 13 Jbeta reverse. Profiling relied on immunoSEQ multiplex PCR, and the TCRdb table lists in-frame clones only, not all of them. The profile shows around 180,000 clones, more than 80% of them singletons. V lost 4 bases to trimming and J lost 1 base; unmatched junction nucleotides: 1. The CDR3 runs to 13 residues. The germline gives CDR1 SGHNT, CDR2 YYREEE (reference sequence). All the people who gave samples were healthy bone marrow donors. This clone has just a few counts. Its antigen is not known. The rearrangement uses TRBV5-4 and TRBJ2-5; the match to TRBD1 covers 7 bases. The receptor was derived from a male donor in good health and CMV-seronegative. Sequencing was done on a sample of PBMCs. In nucleotides, the CDR3 is TGTGCCAGCAGCGGGGACAGCCAAGAGACCCAGTACTTC. Protein product: CASSGDSQETQYF.